This is a list of T cell receptor beta chains from one sample in a study of OX40 agonist ivuxolimab in advanced cancers. Using immunoSEQ multiplex PCR, the repertoire was profiled, and TCRdb retains in-frame clones only, with some absent. The sample holds almost 85,000 clones, 70% to 90% seen once. The source was CD4+ or CD8+ T cells sorted from blood, collected in a trial of the OX40 agonist ivuxolimab. The receptor source for this set is an adult with an advanced solid tumor such as melanoma, head and neck, liver or kidney cancer. Each CDR3 is given with its conserved first and last residue. D genes are given only for firm matches. A clone size is listed for some rows: how often the clone was seen (once, few, many), or a class if it is expanded.

V	size	J	D	length	DNA	CDR3
TRBV14	.	TRBJ2-7	.	12	TGTGCCAGCAGCCAATCGTCGGTAGAGCAGTACTTC	CASSQSSVEQYF
TRBV6-5	.	TRBJ2-1	TRBD2	14	TGTGCCAGCATGGGTAGCGGGGGTCACAATGAGCAGTTCTTC	CASMGSGGHNEQFF
TRBV30	.	TRBJ2-3	.	16	TGTGCCTGGAGTGGGTGGGCGGCCCCTAGCACAGATACGCAGTATTTT	CAWSGWAAPSTDTQYF
TRBV2	.	TRBJ1-2	.	13	TGTGCCAGCAGTACACAGGTTAACTATGGCTACACCTTC	CASSTQVNYGYTF
TRBV19	.	TRBJ2-1	TRBD2	17	TGTGCCAGTAGTTCCCGGACTAGCGGGGGGCCCTACAATGAGCAGTTCTTC	CASSSRTSGGPYNEQFF
TRBV7-3	once	TRBJ2-3	TRBD1	14	TGTGCCACAGGGTTAAGAGGGGGCGCAGATACGCAGTATTTT	CATGLRGGADTQYF
TRBV4-2	medium-sized	TRBJ2-1	.	12	TGTGCCAGCAGCCAGCACGGTCGGGAGCAGTTCTTC	CASSQHGREQFF
TRBV12-5	.	TRBJ2-3	.	16	TGTGCTAGTGGTCCCTTCGGGCAGGGCGGCACAGATACGCAGTATTTT	CASGPFGQGGTDTQYF
TRBV29-1	.	TRBJ1-1	TRBD1	11	TGCAGCGTTGAAAAGGGACAGGTTGCTTTCTTT	CSVEKGQVAFF
TRBV5-1	.	TRBJ2-7	TRBD1	14	TGCGCCAGCAGCTTGGGACAGGGTCCCTACGAGCAGTACTTC	CASSLGQGPYEQYF
TRBV7-6	.	TRBJ2-1	.	13	TGTGCCAGCGGGCTCCAACGCTACAATGAGCAGTTCTTC	CASGLQRYNEQFF
TRBV10-1	.	TRBJ1-1	.	11	TGCGCCAGCAGCGACGACACGGTGGCTTTCTTT	CASSDDTVAFF
TRBV18	once	TRBJ1-2	.	16	TGTGCCAGCTCACGCACGGGCGGGGAATCTGGCTATGGCTACACCTTC	CASSRTGGESGYGYTF
TRBV18	.	TRBJ2-7	TRBD2	13	TGTGCCAGCTCAAGTGCGGGGGGCCCCGAGCAGTACTTC	CASSSAGGPEQYF
TRBV5-3	.	TRBJ1-1	.	14	TGTGCCAGAAGCTTGCCCCTGAGTGCGCAGGAAGCTTTCTTT	CARSLPLSAQEAFF
TRBV5-6	.	TRBJ1-1	.	16	TGTGCCAGCAGCCTAAACCGCGGGGCAGGGACTGCCGAAGCTTTCTTT	CASSLNRGAGTAEAFF
TRBV7-2	.	TRBJ2-1	TRBD2	15	TGTGCCAGCAGCTCTCACGGGACTATGGCCAATGAGCAGTTCTTC	CASSSHGTMANEQFF
TRBV5-1	.	TRBJ2-7	.	11	TGCGCCAGCAGCCCCGGATACGAGCAGTACTTC	CASSPGYEQYF
TRBV4-2	.	TRBJ2-2	TRBD1	16	TGTGCCAGCAGCCAGCCGGGACAGGCCTACACCGGGGAGCTGTTTTTT	CASSQPGQAYTGELFF
TRBV19	.	TRBJ2-5	TRBD1	13	TGTGCCAATCGGACAGGGGGAAGGGAGACCCAGTACTTC	CANRTGGRETQYF
TRBV19	.	TRBJ1-6	TRBD1	16	TGTGCCAGTAGTACCGGGACAGGGGTCAGAAATTCACCCCTCCACTTT	CASSTGTGVRNSPLHF
TRBV7-2	.	TRBJ1-4	.	15	TGTGCCAGCAGCTTAACAGGGATGGAGAATGAAAAACTGTTTTTT	CASSLTGMENEKLFF
TRBV9	.	TRBJ2-5	TRBD1	15	TGTGCCAGCAGCGTATCTTCAGGGGGCCAAGAGACCCAGTACTTC	CASSVSSGGQETQYF
TRBV2	.	TRBJ1-4	TRBD1	15	TGTGCCAGCAAGCTCCTAGGGACAGTTAATGAAAAACTGTTTTTT	CASKLLGTVNEKLFF
TRBV5-1	.	TRBJ2-5	TRBD1	16	TGCGCCAGCAGCTTGTCGGGACAGGTTATACAAGAGACCCAGTACTTC	CASSLSGQVIQETQYF
TRBV9	.	TRBJ1-4	.	11	TGTGCCAGCAGCTCTAATGAAAAACTGTTTTTT	CASSSNEKLFF
TRBV19	once	TRBJ2-3	.	17	TGTGCCAGTAGTATTTACGGAGGGGCCGGATTCACAGATACGCAGTATTTT	CASSIYGGAGFTDTQYF
TRBV27	.	TRBJ2-7	.	15	TGTGCCAGCAGTCTGGGGACCCCGAGCTCCTACGAGCAGTACTTC	CASSLGTPSSYEQYF
TRBV4-1	.	TRBJ1-2	TRBD1	15	TGCGCCAGCAGTTGGCAACAGGGGGGTAACTATGGCTACACCTTC	CASSWQQGGNYGYTF
TRBV4-2	.	TRBJ1-2	TRBD1	13	TGTGCCAGCATAGACAGGGCGGTGGGTGGCTACACCTTC	CASIDRAVGGYTF
TRBV4-3	.	TRBJ2-2	.	19	TGCGCCAGCAGCCAACACACTTCCGCGGGACAGACGAACACCGGGGAGCTGTTTTTT	CASSQHTSAGQTNTGELFF
TRBV9	.	TRBJ1-3	.	15	TGTGCCAGCAGCGTAGAGAGCAGCTCTGGAAACACCATATATTTT	CASSVESSSGNTIYF
TRBV7-2	.	TRBJ2-7	TRBD2	16	TGTGCCAGCAGCACAATGTCGACTAGCGGGAGAATTGAGCAGTACTTC	CASSTMSTSGRIEQYF
TRBV7-9	.	TRBJ1-2	TRBD1	14	TGTGCCAGCAGCTTGACGCCGGGACAGGGTTCCTACACCTTC	CASSLTPGQGSYTF
TRBV30	.	TRBJ2-7	TRBD1	15	TGTGCCTGGAGTGTATTACAGGGGGTCTCCTACGAGCAGTACTTC	CAWSVLQGVSYEQYF
TRBV18	.	TRBJ2-7	.	14	TGTGCCAGCTCACCTGGGGGCTTAGTAGACGAGCAGTACTTC	CASSPGGLVDEQYF
TRBV5-1	.	TRBJ2-1	.	11	TGCGCCAGCAGCTTACCCAATGAGCAGTTCTTC	CASSLPNEQFF
TRBV4-1	.	TRBJ1-1	TRBD1	14	TGCGCCAGCAGCCAAGAGCGCAGGGGGACTGAAGCTTTCTTT	CASSQERRGTEAFF
TRBV4-2	.	TRBJ2-3	.	18	TGTGCCAGCAGCCAGGGAACCACGGGGGCCTACCCCCCAGATACGCAGTATTTT	CASSQGTTGAYPPDTQYF
TRBV5-4	.	TRBJ1-5	.	15	TGCGCCAGCAGCCAAGACCCGCAAGGGGCTCAGCCCCAGCATTTT	CASSQDPQGAQPQHF
TRBV7-2	.	TRBJ2-1	.	16	TGTGCCAACAGCTTAGGGGGGGGCGGTATCTACAATGAGCAGTTCTTC	CANSLGGGGIYNEQFF
TRBV4-2	.	TRBJ2-6	TRBD2	18	TGTGCCAGCAGCCAAGAGCTAGCGGTCCTCTCTGGGGCCAACGTCCTGACTTTC	CASSQELAVLSGANVLTF
TRBV5-4	.	TRBJ1-2	.	12	TGTGCCAGCAGCTTCGATAACTATGGCTACACCTTC	CASSFDNYGYTF
TRBV19	.	TRBJ2-7	.	12	TGTGCCAGTAGTATATCCAGGGGCGAGCAGTACTTC	CASSISRGEQYF
TRBV7-9	.	TRBJ1-4	.	15	TGTGCCAGCAGCTTGTTTGGGTGGGATAATGAAAAACTGTTTTTT	CASSLFGWDNEKLFF
TRBV19	.	TRBJ1-3	.	12	TGTGCCACTACAGAGGCTGGAAACACCATATATTTT	CATTEAGNTIYF
TRBV29-1	.	TRBJ2-1	TRBD2	14	TGCAGCGTCCGGACTAGCGGGGAATACAATGAGCAGTTCTTC	CSVRTSGEYNEQFF
TRBV18	.	TRBJ2-6	.	15	TGTGCCAGCTCACCAAAGTACTCTGGGGCCAACGTCCTGACTTTC	CASSPKYSGANVLTF
TRBV13	few	TRBJ2-7	.	11	TGTGCCAGCAGCATCACCTACGAGCAGTACTTC	CASSITYEQYF
TRBV10-1	.	TRBJ2-7	.	14	TGCGCCAGCATGGACGCCGAGGATCCTTACGAGCAGTACTTC	CASMDAEDPYEQYF
TRBV18	.	TRBJ1-1	.	11	TGTGCCAGTGTAGAGGACACTGAAGCTTTCTTT	CASVEDTEAFF
TRBV6-5	few	TRBJ2-1	.	16	TGTGCCAGCAGTTACTCTAGCCCCATATCCTACAATGAGCAGTTCTTC	CASSYSSPISYNEQFF
TRBV5-4	.	TRBJ2-1	TRBD2	16	TGTGCCAGCAGCTTGGGAGGACTAGCGGAATACAATGAGCAGTTCTTC	CASSLGGLAEYNEQFF
TRBV18	once	TRBJ2-5	TRBD2	16	TGTGCCAGCTCACTCCGGGAGGGGAAGAGTGTAGAGACCCAGTACTTC	CASSLREGKSVETQYF
TRBV18	.	TRBJ1-4	.	16	TGTGCCAGCTCACCGTTGTCGCAGGGAACTAATGAAAAACTGTTTTTT	CASSPLSQGTNEKLFF
TRBV4-3	.	TRBJ2-7	.	13	TGCGCCAGCAGCCAAGATCTGGGTGCCGAGCAGTACTTC	CASSQDLGAEQYF
TRBV9	.	TRBJ2-1	TRBD2	16	TGTGCCAGCAGCATTTCCGGGACTAGTGGTTACAATGAGCAGTTCTTC	CASSISGTSGYNEQFF
TRBV27	.	TRBJ2-3	TRBD2	15	TGTGCCAGCAGTTTTCAAGCGGGGGGGACAGATACGCAGTATTTT	CASSFQAGGTDTQYF